Here is one T cell receptor beta chain with its context. The antigen is undetermined. These data originate in a study of beta chain features in type 1 diabetes. CDR1 LNHDA and CDR2 SQIVND come from the germline V gene (reference sequence). J gave up 7 bases and V 6 bases, and 4 bases lay outside the gene matches. The CDR3 extends over 13 amino acids. Of the isolated RNA, all was reverse transcribed, and so the sequenced material was expressed TCRB transcripts. Naive, central memory and regulatory T cell samples averaged roughly 3.5 million immunoSEQ reads each. Clones were sequenced by immunoSEQ multiplex PCR, and TCRdb holds only the in-frame ones, with some missing. The sample lists 95,000 to 110,000 clones, 25% to 35% occurring once. Study-wide results and caveats: There was a moderate but significant shortening of TCRB CDR3s in all four CD4+ subsets of Type 1 diabetes patients.

The rearrangement joins TRBV19 to TRBJ2-2; 8 bases fit TRBD1. The receptor was isolated from a woman younger than 35 with type 1 diabetes. The specimen was central memory CD4+ T cells from blood. CDR3 residues: CASSAGGHGELFF. CDR3 coding DNA: TGTGCCAGTAGCGCAGGGGGCCACGGGGAGCTGTTTTTT.